This T cell receptor (beta chain) was found in a study of cytomegalovirus exposure and HLA in healthy donors. About the research overall: Genotyping of more than 300 donors showed that 65% to 90% belonged to the Caucasian-associated ancestry cluster. Whole-study findings and limits: Data from an earlier analysis indicated that most TCR beta V segments were productive either about 87% or about 30% of the time. Reportedly, cytomegalovirus status was diagnosed with high sensitivity and specificity.

Primers included in the PCR were 60 Vbeta and 13 Jbeta primers. Method: immunoSEQ multiplex PCR; TCRdb's copy keeps in-frame clones and lacks some. This sample has approximately 110,000 clones, with over 70% found just once. A remark on this clone: The antigen remains undetermined.

The CDR3 contains 15 residues. V dropped 3 bases and J dropped 7; count of bases not matched to a gene: 9. Germline CDR1 LNHDA, CDR2 SQIVND (reference sequence). The TCR originated in a male donor in good health and CMV-seronegative. Sequenced material: PBMCs. This chain uses TRBV19 with TRBJ2-1; 7 bases fit TRBD2. CDR3 amino acids: CASSISSGAWNEQFF. The CDR3 coding sequence is TGTGCCAGTAGTATTTCTAGCGGAGCCTGGAATGAGCAGTTCTTC.